This TCR beta chain was captured in a study of T cell repertoires in cytomegalovirus infection (dated 2019 in TCRdb). Regarding the complete study: The HLA type of each donor mattered for the analysis, because public TCR beta signatures pointed to carriage of CMV infection along with the matching HLA type. Points the paper makes about the study in general: Carriers of CMV infection plus the relevant HLA type were discriminated by the cumulative frequency of public TCR beta family members in the study cohort and in an independent roughly 400-donor cohort. In the ex vivo response, HLA-C-restricted CMV-specific TCR beta clonotypes were dominant, and in two of eight donors the single most frequent clonotype came from this HLA-C-restricted group.

This clonotype was detected many times. The antigen it binds to is not known. No much larger clonotype is one base removed from it; base qualities were not supplied. TCRdb names Illumina HiSeq 1500 as the instrument used. TCRdb cleaned the public reads at Q25 with fastp, built clones with MiXCR and kept in-frame beta chains. For every CDR3 protein sequence, its rows merge into one entry that carries the most common genes and DNA. This sample gives roughly 200,000 distinct CDR3 sequences in total; 8% to 10% of them show up just once. About 4.2% of the sample belongs to the ten largest clones. Per the germline V gene, SGHAT is the CDR1 and FQNNGV is the CDR2. Trimmed from V: 4 bases; trimmed from J: 2 bases; junction bases lacking a gene match: 11. From the cysteine up to the phenylalanine, the CDR3 has a length of 18 residues. The entry retains the CDR3 DNA only, 54 bases that are in frame from base 1.

The TCR was taken from a human donor in good health (CMV status not recorded). Some clones in this sample may be carry-over from other donors' samples. The sequence joins TRBV11-2 to TRBJ2-1; 10 nucleotides in the junction match TRBD2. Sample: PBMCs. The CDR3 loop reads CASSWARLAGSTYNEQFF. The bases are TGTGCCAGCAGCTGGGCTAGACTAGCGGGTAGTACCTACAATGAGCAGTTCTTC.